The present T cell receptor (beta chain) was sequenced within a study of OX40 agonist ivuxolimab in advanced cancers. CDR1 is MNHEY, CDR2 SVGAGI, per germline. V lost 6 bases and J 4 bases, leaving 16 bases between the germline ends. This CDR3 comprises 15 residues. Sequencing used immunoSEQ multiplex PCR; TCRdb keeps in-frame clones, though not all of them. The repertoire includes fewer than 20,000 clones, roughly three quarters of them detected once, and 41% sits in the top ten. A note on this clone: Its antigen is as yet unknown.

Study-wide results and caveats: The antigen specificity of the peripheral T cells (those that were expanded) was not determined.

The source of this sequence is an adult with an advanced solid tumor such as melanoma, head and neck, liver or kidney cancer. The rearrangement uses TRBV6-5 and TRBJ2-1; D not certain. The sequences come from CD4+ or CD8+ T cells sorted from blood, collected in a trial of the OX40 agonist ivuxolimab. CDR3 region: CASRLGNPVYNEQFF. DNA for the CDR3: TGTGCCAGCAGACTTGGTAACCCCGTTTACAATGAGCAGTTCTTC.